These 27 T cell receptor beta chains originate from one sample sequenced in a study of cytotoxic CD8 clonotypes in ibrutinib-treated CLL. TCRdb's copy holds only in-frame clones and misses some; the assay was immunoSEQ multiplex PCR. The top ten hold around 25% of the sample, which has approximately 92,000 clones, roughly 80% seen once. This specimen was PBMCs, taken after 24 months of ibrutinib treatment. The receptors here all came from a human donor with chronic lymphocytic leukemia.

This chain connects TRBV7-3 to TRBJ2-1; tentatively, D is TRBD2 (6 bases). The CDR3 runs to 12 residues. V was pared by 5 bases and J by 12 bases, with 14 bases between. Germline CDR1 is SGHTA and CDR2 is FQGTGA. CDR3 amino acids: CASSAAGLAQFF. The CDR3, as DNA: TGTGCCAGCAGCGCGGCGGGACTGGCGCAGTTCTTC.

V usage is TRBV5-1 and J usage is TRBJ2-3, with TRBD1 identical over 8 bases. The CDR3 is made up of 15 amino acids. V trimming: 4 bases; J trimming: 4 bases; junction bases outside the gene matches: 8. Germline assignment: CDR1 SGHRS and CDR2 YFSETQ. The CDR3 protein is CASSPGQGRADTQYF. The CDR3 nucleotides are TGCGCCAGCAGCCCTGGACAGGGCCGGGCAGATACGCAGTATTTT. Full variable domain (missing parts from reference TRBV5-1 and TRBJ2-3): KAGVTQTPRYLIKTRGQQVTLSCSPISGHRSVSWYQQTPGQGLQFLFEYFSETQRNKGNFPGRFSGRQFSNSRSEMNVSTLELGDSALYLCASSPGQGRADTQYFGPGTRLTVL.

The rearrangement links TRBV18 to TRBJ1-1; D uncertain. V was clipped by 0 bases and J by 1 base, with 6 bases between them. In germline, CDR1 is KGHSH, CDR2 LQKENI. This CDR3 is built from 14 residues. The CDR3: CASSPPNGNTEAFF. The CDR3 DNA reads TGTGCCAGCTCACCACCGAACGGGAACACTGAAGCTTTCTTT.

The rearrangement links TRBV7-2 to TRBJ2-5; 10 nucleotides line up with TRBD2. The end of the DNA is better explained by TRBJ2-7, so the J call may be wrong. CDR1 and CDR2 from the germline V gene are SGHTA and FQGNSA. This CDR3 is built from 15 residues. The CDR3 region is CASSLTSGNPYEQYF. CDR3 nucleotide sequence: TGTGCCAGCAGCTTAACTAGCGGGAACCCCTACGAGCAGTACTTC.

This chain connects TRBV6-1 to TRBJ1-1; D gene uncertain. The CDR3 totals 13 residues. Germline assignment: CDR1 MNHNS and CDR2 SASEGT. Trimming took 4 bases from V and 8 from J, leaving 14 bases between them. The CDR3 is CASSVTKPLEAFF. CDR3 nucleotide sequence: TGTGCCAGCAGTGTTACCAAACCCCTAGAAGCTTTCTTT.

The V gene is TRBV7-9, the J gene TRBJ1-6; 7 bases match TRBD1. Per the germline V gene, CDR1 is SEHNR and CDR2 is FQNEAQ (reference sequence). V shed 1 base and J 7 bases; nucleotides not matched to a gene: 1. This CDR3 has 14 residues. The CDR3 DNA sequence: TGTGCCAGCAGCTTAGACAGGGGAAATTCACCCCTCCACTTT. Translating gives CASSLDRGNSPLHF.

This chain uses TRBV7-2 with TRBJ1-1, with a weak D call TRBD1 (6 bases). With 1 base removed from V and 5 bases from J, the gap between germline ends came to 14 bases. CDR1 is SGHTA and CDR2 is FQGNSA in the germline V gene. CDR3 length equals 15 residues. CDR3 residues: CASSLVPGAVTEAFF. The CDR3, as DNA: TGTGCCAGCAGCTTAGTGCCGGGGGCGGTTACTGAAGCTTTCTTT.

This chain connects TRBV7-9 to TRBJ2-2; TRBD1 is a possible D gene (6 bases). Germline loops: CDR1 SEHNR, CDR2 FQNEAQ (reference sequence). V lost 5 bases to trimming and J lost 3 bases, with 13 bases between them. There are 15 residues in the CDR3. The CDR3 region is CASSIKQGDTGELFF. The CDR3 coding sequence is TGTGCCAGCAGCATTAAACAGGGAGACACCGGGGAGCTGTTTTTT.

The chain links TRBV7-9 to TRBJ1-3; possibly TRBD1 for D (5 bases). With 5 bases removed from V and 0 bases from J, the gap between germline ends came to 14 bases. This CDR3 comprises 16 residues. Germline CDR1 and CDR2: SEHNR and FQNEAQ (reference sequence). DNA for the CDR3: TGTGCCAGCAGCATGCTGACAGCCAGCTCTGGAAACACCATATATTTT. It yields the protein CASSMLTASSGNTIYF.

The chain uses TRBV5-1 and TRBJ2-2, with D unresolved. Germline lookup yields CDR1 SGHRS and CDR2 YFSETQ. V was clipped by 0 bases and J by 8 bases, with 11 bases between them. The CDR3 covers 14 residues. DNA for the CDR3: TGCGCCAGCAGCTTGGGGCTAGAACAGGGGGAGCTGTTTTTT. Amino acid sequence: CASSLGLEQGELFF.

The chain joins TRBV20-1 to TRBJ2-5; 7 nucleotides line up with TRBD2. Germline CDR1 reads DFQATT; CDR2 reads SNEGSKA (reference sequence). The CDR3 loop spans 10 amino acids. The V gene end was trimmed by 3 bases and the J gene end by 11 bases; junction bases not matched to a gene: 3. The CDR3 loop is CSASSGEQYF. DNA for the CDR3: TGCAGTGCTAGCAGCGGGGAGCAGTACTTC.

V is TRBV6-1 and J is TRBJ2-7, with 9 bases fitting TRBD1. The CDR3 loop spans 16 amino acids. With V trimmed by 3 bases and J by 8 bases, 14 bases remained unmatched. Germline CDR1 reads MNHNS; CDR2 reads SASEGT. The CDR3 loop reads CASSETTGTGLLKQYF. CDR3 bases: TGTGCCAGCAGTGAGACGACCGGGACAGGGCTACTGAAGCAGTACTTC.

This clone turned up a few times. The chain joins TRBV7-2 to TRBJ1-5, with 7 bases aligning to TRBD1. V was pared by 5 bases and J by 6 bases, with 10 bases of the junction left unmatched. The CDR3 runs to 15 residues. Germline-derived CDR1 and CDR2 are SGHTA and FQGNSA. The CDR3 is CASSKGGTASQPQHF. CDR3 in DNA: TGTGCCAGCAGCAAGGGCGGGACAGCGAGTCAGCCCCAGCATTTT. Complete variable domain (other parts from reference TRBV7-2 and TRBJ1-5): GAGVSQSPSNKVTEKGKDVELRCDPISGHTALYWYRQSLGQGLEFLIYFQGNSAPDKSGLPSDRFSAERTGGSVSTLTIQRTQQEDSAVYLCASSKGGTASQPQHFGDGTRLSIL.

The rearrangement uses TRBV6-1 and TRBJ2-3; maybe TRBD1 (7 bases). Germline loops: CDR1 MNHNS, CDR2 SASEGT. Trimming took 2 bases from V and 3 from J, leaving 18 bases between them. The CDR3 is 17 amino acids. The CDR3 is CASSEFSPAGGTDTQYF. DNA of the CDR3: TGTGCCAGCAGTGAATTTTCCCCGGCAGGGGGGACAGATACGCAGTATTTT.

This clone was observed a single time. The gene calls are TRBV5-1 and TRBJ2-3; D possibly corresponds to TRBD2 (6 bases). V shed 4 bases and J shed 6 bases, with 18 bases lying between them. The CDR3 loop spans 15 amino acids. Germline loops: CDR1 SGHRS, CDR2 YFSETQ. CDR3 sequence: CASSLGTPDRDTQYF. The CDR3 DNA reads TGCGCCAGCAGCCTCGGGACTCCAGACCGGGATACGCAGTATTTT.

V usage is TRBV5-6 and J usage is TRBJ2-1; TRBD2 agrees at 11 bases. CDR1 is SGHDT and CDR2 is YYEEEE in the germline V gene. J gave up 4 bases and V 0 bases, and 0 bases lay outside the gene matches. This CDR3 has 15 residues. The CDR3 here is CASSLASGRYNEQFF. The CDR3 DNA is TGTGCCAGCAGCTTGGCTAGCGGGAGGTACAATGAGCAGTTCTTC.

The chain joins TRBV7-2 to TRBJ2-2, with TRBD1 matching 7 bases. Trimming cost V 5 bases and J 0 bases; bases outside gene matches: 6. The CDR3 runs to 16 residues. From germline, CDR1 is SGHTA and CDR2 FQGNSA. Written as DNA, the CDR3 is TGTGCCAGCAGCCAGAACAGGGGCGCGAACACCGGGGAGCTGTTTTTT. Its protein is CASSQNRGANTGELFF.

This chain connects TRBV18 to TRBJ1-2, with TRBD1 as a possible D gene (6 bases). Trimming pared 6 bases from V and 8 bases from J, leaving 13 bases between. The CDR3 is 12 residues long. Per the germline V gene, CDR1 is KGHSH and CDR2 is LQKENI. The CDR3 here is CASSSGERGYTF. The CDR3 DNA follows: TGTGCCAGCTCTTCAGGGGAGCGGGGCTACACCTTC.

The chain carries TRBV6-4 and TRBJ2-7; D uncertain. The V gene's germline CDR1 is MRHNA and CDR2 SNTAGT. The CDR3 has 14 amino acids. Trimming took 3 bases from V and 3 from J, leaving 12 bases between them. CDR3 sequence (DNA): TGTGCCAGCAGTGAAGGGTACAGCTTCTACGAGCAGTACTTC. Residues: CASSEGYSFYEQYF.

The chain links TRBV7-9 to TRBJ2-7, with 10 positions matching TRBD2. This CDR3 has 15 residues. V was pared by 1 base and J by 0 bases, with 0 bases of the junction left unmatched. Germline V lookup: CDR1 SEHNR, CDR2 FQNEAQ (reference sequence). The chain's CDR3 is CASSLGTSGSYEQYF. CDR3 nucleotide sequence: TGTGCCAGCAGCTTAGGGACTAGCGGCTCCTACGAGCAGTACTTC.

This sequence joins TRBV19 and TRBJ2-2; 13 bases line up with TRBD2. Germline values: CDR1 LNHDA, CDR2 SQIVND (reference sequence). V was clipped by 6 bases and J by 7 bases; unmatched bases: 5. The CDR3 is 15 residues long. As DNA, the CDR3 is TGTGCCAGTAGCGGACTAGCGGGAGCCGGCGGGGAGCTGTTTTTT. It codes for CASSGLAGAGGELFF.

This chain's CDR3 is CASSQGQGRVNEQFF. The CDR3 DNA reads TGCGCCAGCAGCCAAGGTCAGGGAAGGGTAAATGAGCAGTTCTTC. The chain couples TRBV4-3 to TRBJ2-1; D is perhaps TRBD1 (5 bases). Germline loops: CDR1 LGHNA, CDR2 YSLEER. V was cut by 1 base and J by 7 bases, with 14 bases left in between. The CDR3 is made up of 15 amino acids.

This chain uses TRBV7-9 with TRBJ1-2; D is unresolved. This CDR3 comprises 12 residues. Per germline, CDR1 SEHNR and CDR2 FQNEAQ (reference sequence). The V end was cut by 1 base, the J end by 4 bases, with 4 bases between. This CDR3 reads CASSLVGYGYTF. In nucleotides, the CDR3 is TGTGCCAGCAGCTTAGTAGGCTATGGCTACACCTTC.

This rearrangement joins TRBV10-3 to TRBJ1-1; 8 bases match TRBD1. J gave up 4 bases and V 6 bases, and 16 bases lay outside the gene matches. The CDR3 sequence is 17 residues long. Germline-derived CDR1 and CDR2 are ENHRY and SYGVKD. The CDR3 loop reads CAISHGLLNRGITEAFF. CDR3 sequence (DNA): TGTGCCATCAGCCACGGCCTTCTGAACAGGGGGATCACTGAAGCTTTCTTT.

The rearrangement joins TRBV28 to TRBJ2-7, with a tentative D call TRBD1 (6 bases). CDR3 length: 12 amino acids. From germline, CDR1 is MDHEN and CDR2 SYDVKM. Trimming took 7 bases from V and 3 from J, leaving 10 bases between them. CDR3 in DNA: TGTGCCAGCACCGACAGGAGCTACGAGCAGTACTTC. Amino acids: CASTDRSYEQYF.

A few counts support this clone. The chain carries TRBV11-3 and TRBJ1-3; D is unclear. The V end was cut by 5 bases, the J end by 0 bases, with 11 bases between. Per the germline V gene, CDR1 is SGHNT and CDR2 is YENEEA. The CDR3 consists of 15 residues. This CDR3 reads CASSPTPSSGNTIYF. The CDR3 bases are TGTGCCAGCAGCCCGACACCGAGCTCTGGAAACACCATATATTTT.

The chain joins TRBV11-2 to TRBJ2-2; D unclear. Germline CDR1 SGHAT, CDR2 FQNNGV. Trimming took off 5 bases at V and 9 bases at J, with 10 bases between the two ends. The CDR3 sequence is 12 residues long. The CDR3 DNA is TGTGCCAGCAGCCCACCTCCAAGGGAGCTGTTTTTT. This translates into CASSPPPRELFF.